These 15 T cell receptor beta chains were sequenced from one sample in a study of beta chain features in type 1 diabetes. Notes on the study in general: There was a moderate but significant shortening of TCRB CDR3s in all four CD4+ subsets of Type 1 diabetes patients.

These receptors' targets are unknown. Since all of the isolated RNA was reverse transcribed, expressed TCRB transcripts were what got sequenced. Sequencing was performed with immunoSEQ multiplex PCR; in TCRdb, only in-frame clones are kept and a portion is missing. The repertoire holds around 250,000 clones, approximately 14% seen once, with 0.017% in the top ten. The sample taken for sequencing was naive CD4+ T cells from blood. All receptors come from a man aged 25-45 years with type 1 diabetes.

The rearrangement joins TRBV7-3 to TRBJ2-7, with 7 bases that match TRBD2. Germline lookup yields CDR1 SGHTA and CDR2 FQGTGA. The CDR3 spans 14 residues. J gave up 6 bases and V 0 bases, and 5 bases lay outside the gene matches. In DNA, the CDR3 is TGTGCCAGCAGCTTAACGTCGACTAGCCGCGAGCAGTACTTC. It encodes CASSLTSTSREQYF.

The genes are TRBV4-2 and TRBJ2-7; 8 positions agree with TRBD2. Germline V lookup: CDR1 LGHNA, CDR2 YNFKEQ. CDR3 length equals 14 residues. The V and J ends lost 3 bases and 2 bases, in that order; junction bases with no gene match: 3. The CDR3 DNA is TGTGCCAGCAGCCAGTTAGCGGGAACCTACGAGCAGTACTTC. Its protein product is CASSQLAGTYEQYF.

This clone was counted a few times. V and J are TRBV28 and TRBJ2-3, with 12 bases identical to TRBD2. Trimming at V came to 5 bases and at J to 6 bases, leaving 9 bases not matched to a gene. The germline gives CDR1 MDHEN, CDR2 SYDVKM. The CDR3 sequence is 16 residues long. CDR3 nucleotides: TGTGCCAGCAGTCTATCGAGACTAGCGGGAGCGGATACGCAGTATTTT. This gives the protein CASSLSRLAGADTQYF. Variable domain in full (rest from reference TRBV28 and TRBJ2-3): DVKVTQSSRYLVKRTGEKVFLECVQDMDHENMFWYRQDPGLGLRLIYFSYDVKMKEKGDIPEGYSVSREKKERFSLILESASTNQTSMYLCASSLSRLAGADTQYFGPGTRLTVL.

This clone turned up a few times. This chain links TRBV4-1 with TRBJ2-3, with D uncertain. Between the trimmed V and J ends, which lost 2 bases and 5 bases, there was a span of 11 bases. Germline lookup yields CDR1 MGHRA and CDR2 YSYEKL. This CDR3 is built from 14 residues. Written as DNA, the CDR3 is TGCGCCAGCAGCCAAATCGGATCGGGAGATACGCAGTATTTT. It is translated as CASSQIGSGDTQYF.

The rearrangement uses TRBV4-1 and TRBJ1-2; 8 bases match TRBD1. This CDR3 region has 15 residues. Trimming removed 2 bases from V and 3 bases from J; junction bases left unmatched: 5. CDR1 is MGHRA, CDR2 YSYEKL, per germline. CDR3 nucleotides: TGCGCCAGCAGCCAACGACAGGGGCCGGACTATGGCTACACCTTC. Protein: CASSQRQGPDYGYTF.

This clone was recorded a few times. The rearrangement uses TRBV9 and TRBJ1-1, with D possibly being TRBD1 (6 bases). The CDR3 contains 12 residues. Germline CDR1 and CDR2: SGDLS and YYNGEE. The V and J ends lost 3 bases and 7 bases respectively, with 10 bases between them. The DNA for the CDR3 is TGTGCCAGCAGCGACAGGGTCGGTGAAGCTTTCTTT. Translated: CASSDRVGEAFF.

As concerns this clone: This sample also contains other DNA sequences that code for the same CDR3. This chain uses TRBV27 with TRBJ2-3; D perhaps matches TRBD1 (5 bases). The germline V gene has CDR1 MNHEY and CDR2 SMNVEV (reference sequence). V was trimmed by 2 bases and J by 3 bases, leaving 6 bases between them. This CDR3 region has 13 residues. The CDR3, as DNA: TGTGCCAGCAGTTTAAGGGGAACAGATACGCAGTATTTT. This translates into CASSLRGTDTQYF.

This clone came up a few times. The genes are TRBV4-2 and TRBJ2-1; D unresolved. The V gene's germline CDR1 is LGHNA and CDR2 YNFKEQ. The CDR3 runs to 14 residues. V lost 2 bases, J lost 3 bases, and 8 bases lay in between. The CDR3: CASSQQLYYNEQFF. The DNA of the CDR3 is TGTGCCAGCAGCCAACAACTCTACTACAATGAGCAGTTCTTC.

V gene TRBV5-6 combines with J gene TRBJ2-5; tentatively, D is TRBD1 (5 bases). Germline lookup yields CDR1 SGHDT and CDR2 YYEEEE. The CDR3 covers 15 residues. The V and J ends lost 1 base and 2 bases respectively, with 12 bases between them. The CDR3 loop reads CASSLLDRTQETQYF. As DNA, the CDR3 is TGTGCCAGCAGCTTGTTGGATCGGACACAAGAGACCCAGTACTTC.

A few counts support this clone. V is TRBV7-9 and J is TRBJ2-4; weak D call: TRBD2 (6 bases). CDR1 and CDR2 from the germline V gene are SEHNR and FQNEAQ (reference sequence). CDR3 length equals 16 residues. The ends were cut back, 2 bases at V and 0 bases at J, with 11 bases in the middle. CDR3 coding DNA: TGTGCCAGCAGCTTATCGGGACTCCTAGCCAAAAACATTCAGTACTTC. Its translation: CASSLSGLLAKNIQYF.

This clone was recorded a few times. The V call is TRBV7-8, the J call TRBJ1-2; D is perhaps TRBD1 (6 bases). The CDR3 covers 16 residues. The germline gives CDR1 SGHVS, CDR2 FQNEAQ. V shed 3 bases and J shed 5 bases, with 19 bases lying between them. CDR3 amino acids: CASSFSYPGGLYGYTF. Written as DNA, the CDR3 is TGTGCCAGCAGCTTTTCCTACCCGGGGGGCCTGTATGGCTACACCTTC.

J is TRBJ2-7 and V is TRBV9, with TRBD1 as a possible D gene (6 bases). The length of the CDR3 is 14 residues. V dropped 0 bases and J dropped 5 bases, with 12 bases sitting between them. Germline V gene lookup returns CDR1 SGDLS and CDR2 YYNGEE. CDR3: CASSVAGTSNEQYF. CDR3 nucleotides: TGTGCCAGCAGCGTAGCAGGGACATCCAACGAGCAGTACTTC. Complete variable domain (other parts from reference TRBV9 and TRBJ2-7): DSGVTQTPKHLITATGQRVTLRCSPRSGDLSVYWYQQSLDQGLQFLIQYYNGEERAKGNILERFSAQQFPDLHSELNLSSLELGDSALYFCASSVAGTSNEQYFGPGTRLTVT.

Only a few counts were recorded for this clone. The chain has TRBV5-4 and TRBJ2-5; TRBD1 matches 8 bases. Germline V lookup: CDR1 SGHNT, CDR2 YYREEE (reference sequence). Trimming took 4 bases from V and 5 from J; bases not matched to a gene: 7. There are 14 residues in the CDR3. The CDR3 bases are TGTGCCAGCAGCGTTAGACAGGGGACGGAGACCCAGTACTTC. As protein: CASSVRQGTETQYF.

This chain links TRBV27 with TRBJ2-5; tentatively, D is TRBD2 (6 bases). This CDR3 comprises 13 residues. The V end was cut by 6 bases, the J end by 7 bases, with 15 bases between. The germline gives CDR1 MNHEY, CDR2 SMNVEV (reference sequence). The CDR3 DNA sequence: TGTGCCAGCAGCCCCGGACTATCAACGACCCAGTACTTC. Protein sequence: CASSPGLSTTQYF.

This rearrangement joins TRBV7-6 to TRBJ1-5, with D unresolved. Trimming took off 5 bases at V and 4 bases at J, with 9 bases between the two ends. CDR1 and CDR2 from the germline V gene are SGHVS and FNYEAQ. This CDR3 is built from 13 residues. CDR3 in amino acids: CASSQDWNQPQHF. In DNA form, the CDR3 reads TGTGCCAGCAGCCAGGACTGGAATCAGCCCCAGCATTTT.